These 17 T cell receptor beta chains share one sample of origin, sequenced in a study of shared clonotypes between healthy human individuals. Assay: immunoSEQ multiplex PCR; the TCRdb copy retains only in-frame clones and omits some. The sample consists of about 2.4 million clones, more than 85% of them appearing once. What was sequenced was naive CD4+ T cells from PBMCs. Regarding subset: CD45RA+ positively selected. The receptors stem from a man younger than 30 in good health. Some clones in this sample may be carry-over from other donors' samples.

The chain combines TRBV11-3 with TRBJ1-2; tentatively, D is TRBD1 (6 bases). Trimming pared 1 base from V and 8 bases from J, leaving 11 bases between. The CDR3 spans 13 residues. Germline V gene sequence: CDR1 SGHNT, CDR2 YENEEA. CDR3 sequence reads: CASSLAGGLGYTF. The CDR3 DNA reads as TGTGCCAGCAGCTTAGCCGGGGGGCTCGGCTACACCTTC.

The V and J genes are TRBV7-2 and TRBJ2-7; the match to TRBD2 covers 9 bases. The CDR3 consists of 14 residues. The V and J ends lost 5 bases and 3 bases, in that order; junction bases with no gene match: 5. Germline CDR1 reads SGHTA; CDR2 reads FQGNSA. Here the CDR3 DNA reads TGTGCCAGCAGCCCCGGACTAGCGTTCTACGAGCAGTACTTC. It specifies CASSPGLAFYEQYF.

This clone was observed a handful of times. Other nucleotide sequences from this sample produce the same CDR3. V is TRBV7-3 and J is TRBJ2-7, with D maybe TRBD1 (6 bases). From germline, CDR1 is SGHTA and CDR2 FQGTGA. V lost 0 bases and J lost 0, with 6 bases in between. The CDR3 is 14 residues long. The CDR3 region is CASSLTGGSYEQYF. The CDR3 DNA follows: TGTGCCAGCAGCTTAACAGGGGGCTCCTACGAGCAGTACTTC.

This clone has just a few counts. The gene calls are TRBV14 and TRBJ1-5; perhaps TRBD1 as D (5 bases). Germline V gene lookup returns CDR1 SGHDN and CDR2 FVKESK. The CDR3 length is 14 residues. V lost 4 bases to trimming and J lost 5 bases, with 12 bases between them. The CDR3 protein is CASSPSGRYQPQHF. The CDR3 DNA sequence: TGTGCCAGCAGCCCATCAGGGCGGTATCAGCCCCAGCATTTT. The full variable domain, completed using reference TRBV14 and TRBJ1-5, is EAGVTQFPSHSVIEKGQTVTLRCDPISGHDNLYWYRRVMGKEIKFLLHFVKESKQDESGMPNNRFLAERTGGTYSTLKVQPAELEDSGVYFCASSPSGRYQPQHFGDGTRLSIL.

V and J are TRBV10-2 and TRBJ1-1; maybe TRBD1 (6 bases). Germline V gene data show CDR1 as WSHSY and CDR2 as SAAADI. There are 19 residues in the CDR3. V was cut by 1 base and J by 3 bases, with 24 bases left in between. The CDR3: CASSELVYRVGDADTEAFF. In DNA form, the CDR3 reads TGCGCCAGCAGTGAGTTGGTTTACAGGGTAGGTGATGCGGACACTGAAGCTTTCTTT.

This chain's CDR3 is CSSCRDPTLSTDTQYF. DNA of the CDR3: TGCAGCAGTTGCCGGGATCCCACCCTTAGCACAGATACGCAGTATTTT. This chain joins TRBV29-1 and TRBJ2-3; D perhaps matches TRBD2 (5 bases). The length of the CDR3 is 16 residues. Germline CDR1 reads SQVTM; CDR2 reads ANQGSEA. Trimming took 8 bases from V and 0 from J, leaving 21 bases between them.

V gene TRBV19 combines with J gene TRBJ2-6; D gene uncertain. The V end lost 5 bases, the J end lost 0 bases, and 11 bases lay between the germline ends. CDR1 is LNHDA, CDR2 SQIVND, per germline (reference sequence). The CDR3 length is 16 residues. The CDR3 nucleotides are TGTGCCAGTAGTTCGGACGGATTCTCTGGGGCCAACGTCCTGACTTTC. It yields the protein CASSSDGFSGANVLTF.

With regard to this clone: The same CDR3 can be traced to other DNA sequences in this sample. V is TRBV5-1 and J is TRBJ1-5, with D possibly matching TRBD1 (6 bases). Germline values: CDR1 SGHRS, CDR2 YFSETQ. Trimming left V 0 bases short and J 2 bases short, with 9 bases between. The CDR3 consists of 15 residues. The CDR3 spells CASSLAPGGNQPQHF. In nucleotides, the CDR3 is TGCGCCAGCAGCTTGGCGCCAGGGGGCAATCAGCCCCAGCATTTT.

The V call is TRBV6-5, the J call TRBJ1-1, with a possible D match to TRBD1 (6 bases). CDR1 is MNHEY and CDR2 is SVGAGI in the germline V gene. The V end lost 6 bases, the J end lost 10 bases, and 12 bases lay between the germline ends. CDR3 length: 11 amino acids. The CDR3 loop reads CASSRRGGAFF. CDR3 DNA: TGTGCCAGCAGCCGGAGGGGGGGAGCTTTCTTT.

V usage is TRBV5-1 and J usage is TRBJ2-7; the D is unclear. Germline V gene sequence: CDR1 SGHRS, CDR2 YFSETQ. V was clipped by 4 bases and J by 5 bases, with 13 bases between them. This CDR3 comprises 13 residues. The CDR3 loop reads CASSAWETDEQYF. The CDR3, as DNA: TGCGCCAGCAGCGCATGGGAAACGGACGAGCAGTACTTC.

A word on this clone: Other DNA sequences of this sample code for an identical CDR3. CDR3: CASSLDRGLYGYTF. DNA of the CDR3: TGTGCCAGCAGCCTCGACAGGGGCCTTTATGGCTACACCTTC. The chain is built from TRBV28 and TRBJ1-2; 8 bases are shared with TRBD1. Germline V lookup: CDR1 MDHEN, CDR2 SYDVKM. V shed 6 bases and J 5 bases; nucleotides not matched to a gene: 8. The CDR3 is made up of 14 amino acids.

This clone occurred once. Other DNA sequences in this specimen translate into the identical CDR3. The chain recombines TRBV7-2 with TRBJ2-5, with unresolved D. V lost 0 bases and J lost 1, with 6 bases in between. The CDR3 covers 14 residues. Germline V CDR1 and CDR2: SGHTA, FQGNSA. CDR3 DNA sequence: TGTGCCAGCAGCTTAGCAGGGTCCCAAGAGACCCAGTACTTC. This gives the protein CASSLAGSQETQYF. The full variable domain, with the rest looked up from reference TRBV7-2 and TRBJ2-5, is GAGVSQSPSNKVTEKGKDVELRCDPISGHTALYWYRQSLGQGLEFLIYFQGNSAPDKSGLPSDRFSAERTGGSVSTLTIQRTQQEDSAVYLCASSLAGSQETQYFGPGTRLLVL.

V usage is TRBV28 and J usage is TRBJ1-2; D is perhaps TRBD1 (5 bases). Germline V gene data show CDR1 as MDHEN and CDR2 as SYDVKM. The CDR3 has 15 residues. V was pared by 6 bases and J by 4 bases, with 18 bases between. The CDR3 DNA reads TGTGCCAGCAGCCCGAATGGGGGTGTTATCTATGGCTACACCTTC. Its translation is CASSPNGGVIYGYTF.

The chain combines TRBV30 with TRBJ1-1; D is unclear. Germline assignment: CDR1 GTSNPN and CDR2 SVGIG (reference sequence). Trimming shortened V by 4 bases and J by 9 bases, and 12 bases separated the two germline ends. The CDR3 length is 11 residues. In DNA form, the CDR3 reads TGTGCCTGGACAGTCAGCCGGCAAGCTTTCTTT. Protein: CAWTVSRQAFF.

The chain joins TRBV4-1 to TRBJ1-2; a possible D gene is TRBD1 (5 bases). The CDR3 is 16 residues long. Germline V gives CDR1 MGHRA, CDR2 YSYEKL. Trimming shortened V by 2 bases and J by 11 bases, and 24 bases separated the two germline ends. Here the CDR3 DNA reads TGCGCCAGCAGCCAATGGGACGGTGCCTCGGGGAAGGGTTACACCTTC. This encodes CASSQWDGASGKGYTF.

The CDR3 sequence: CASRPGTPYSNQPQHF. CDR3 in DNA: TGTGCCAGCAGACCAGGGACACCTTATAGCAATCAGCCCCAGCATTTT. The V call is TRBV27, the J call TRBJ1-5, with a possible D match to TRBD1 (6 bases). Germline V gene lookup returns CDR1 MNHEY and CDR2 SMNVEV (reference sequence). Trimming removed 6 bases from V and 0 bases from J, with 15 bases in between. This CDR3 spans 16 amino acids.

The chain employs TRBV5-1 and TRBJ2-1; maybe TRBD2 (6 bases). Deletions cut 8 bases from V and 4 bases from J, with 22 bases between. This CDR3 contains 16 residues. CDR1 and CDR2 (germline): SGHRS, YFSETQ. CDR3 amino acids: CARRTLRDLWYNEQFF. The CDR3 DNA follows: TGCGCCAGGAGAACCCTACGGGACTTATGGTACAATGAGCAGTTCTTC.